The rows below give T cell receptor beta chains drawn from one sample of a study of blood T cell repertoires in COVID-19. Repertoires were generated with immunoSEQ multiplex PCR, while TCRdb's copy carries only in-frame clones and drops some. The sample shows tens of thousands of clones, roughly 86% of them seen only once. The sample taken for sequencing was peripheral blood. The source of these receptors is a man aged 45 to 65 with acute or convalescent COVID-19. Each CDR3 is given with its conserved first and last residue. The D gene is left open where the match is weak. Clone size is not always given. Where it is, it says once, few, many or a class for expanded clones.

D	V	size	J	CDR3	DNA
-	TRBV7-3	-	TRBJ2-7	CASSLAPGMGEQYF	TGTGCCAGCAGCTTGGCCCCCGGGATGGGCGAGCAGTACTTC
-	TRBV21-1	-	TRBJ2-2	CASDRDANTGELFF	TGTGCCAGCGACAGGGACGCGAACACCGGGGAGCTGTTTTTT
-	TRBV6-5	-	TRBJ2-1	CASRYGGTAWNEQFF	TGTGCCAGCAGATATGGGGGGACCGCCTGGAATGAGCAGTTCTTC
-	TRBV2	-	TRBJ1-1	CASSRQSLNTEAFF	TGTGCCAGCAGTCGACAGAGTCTGAACACTGAAGCTTTCTTT
-	TRBV7-2	-	TRBJ2-4	CASSPTVAKNIQYF	TGTGCCAGCAGCCCGACAGTAGCCAAAAACATTCAGTACTTC
-	TRBV18	many	TRBJ1-4	CASSPQRANEKLFF	TGTGCCAGCTCTCCCCAACGAGCGAATGAAAAACTGTTTTTT
TRBD1	TRBV6-6	once	TRBJ2-1	CASSSSRDRGLNEQFF	TGTGCCAGCAGTTCCTCCCGGGACAGGGGCCTCAATGAGCAGTTCTTC
-	TRBV19	-	TRBJ1-1	CARRGRHEAFF	TGTGCCAGACGTGGCAGACATGAAGCTTTCTTT
-	TRBV6-2/TRBV6-3	-	TRBJ1-2	CASSYSMLTSYGYTF	TGTGCCAGCAGTTACTCGATGTTGACTAGCTATGGCTACACCTTC
TRBD1	TRBV27	few	TRBJ1-1	CASRRQGAGYTEAFF	TGTGCCAGCAGGCGACAGGGGGCTGGGTACACTGAAGCTTTCTTT
-	TRBV5-1	-	TRBJ1-1	CASSFVGPGTRFEAFF	TGCGCCAGCAGCTTTGTGGGTCCGGGGACAAGGTTTGAAGCTTTCTTT
-	TRBV29-1	-	TRBJ1-2	CSAGEEMSYGYTF	TGCAGCGCCGGTGAGGAGATGTCCTATGGCTACACCTTC
TRBD1	TRBV11-2	-	TRBJ1-1	CASSRDRAVRAFF	TGTGCCAGCAGCAGAGACAGGGCAGTGCGGGCTTTCTTT
-	TRBV13	once	TRBJ2-1	CASSFFQGFGNEQFF	TGTGCCAGCAGCTTCTTTCAGGGGTTCGGAAATGAGCAGTTCTTC
-	TRBV4-2	-	TRBJ2-2	CASSQEVTVSTGELFF	TGTGCCAGCAGCCAAGAGGTGACAGTGAGTACCGGGGAGCTGTTTTTT
TRBD2	TRBV2	-	TRBJ2-3	CASRGLAGGPSTDTQYF	TGTGCCAGCAGGGGACTAGCGGGGGGGCCTAGCACAGATACGCAGTATTTT
TRBD1	TRBV5-1	-	TRBJ1-5	CASSLGGLRQGNQPQHF	TGCGCCAGCAGCTTGGGGGGTTTGAGACAGGGAAATCAGCCCCAGCATTTT
-	TRBV12-2	-	TRBJ2-7	CASRTGQGGYEQYF	TGTGCAAGTCGAACCGGACAGGGCGGGTACGAGCAGTACTTC
-	TRBV5-6	few	TRBJ2-7	CASSLILRETSYEQYF	TGTGCCAGCAGCTTGATACTCAGGGAAACGTCCTACGAGCAGTACTTC
-	TRBV3-1/TRBV3-2	-	TRBJ2-7	CASSPMRQGGSYEQYF	TGTGCCAGCAGCCCCATGCGGCAGGGAGGCTCCTACGAGCAGTACTTC
TRBD1	TRBV5-1	-	TRBJ1-5	CASSLEGTVNQPQHF	TGCGCCAGCAGCTTGGAGGGGACAGTAAATCAGCCCCAGCATTTT
-	TRBV6-5	-	TRBJ1-6	CASSPRGGNSPLHF	TGTGCCAGCAGTCCTAGGGGGGGCAATTCACCCCTCCACTTT
-	TRBV5-5	-	TRBJ1-1	CASSLGPFSGRRMNTEAFF	TGTGCCAGCAGCTTGGGGCCTTTTTCGGGAAGGAGGATGAACACTGAAGCTTTCTTT
-	TRBV28	-	TRBJ1-6	CATWGQNNSPLHF	TGTGCCACCTGGGGGCAGAATAATTCACCCCTCCACTTT
-	TRBV10-3	once	TRBJ2-3	CAISGSIQNTDTQYF	TGTGCCATCAGTGGGTCCATCCAGAACACAGATACGCAGTATTTT
TRBD1	TRBV30	-	TRBJ2-1	CAWSLTGNEQFF	TGTGCCTGGAGTTTGACAGGGAATGAGCAGTTCTTC
TRBD1	TRBV7-8	-	TRBJ2-7	CASSLSGQPSYEQYF	TGTGCCAGCAGCTTGTCGGGACAGCCCTCCTACGAGCAGTACTTC
-	TRBV29-1	-	TRBJ2-3	CSVEGQGPDTQYF	TGCAGCGTTGAAGGTCAGGGTCCAGATACGCAGTATTTT
TRBD2	TRBV19	-	TRBJ2-3	CASSGLAKSTDTQYF	TGTGCCAGTAGCGGACTAGCGAAAAGCACAGATACGCAGTATTTT
-	TRBV23-1	-	TRBJ1-1	CASSLPRGARGNTEAFF	TGCGCCAGCAGTCTCCCCCGGGGGGCGCGGGGGAACACTGAAGCTTTCTTT
-	TRBV6-5	few	TRBJ1-6	CASSYWQNSPLHF	TGTGCCAGCAGTTACTGGCAGAATTCACCCCTCCACTTT
-	TRBV19	few	TRBJ1-2	CASSAGHGYTF	TGTGCCAGTAGTGCCGGACACGGCTACACCTTC
-	TRBV6-1	-	TRBJ1-2	CASSEVYPGGYTF	TGTGCCAGCAGTGAAGTTTATCCGGGGGGCTACACCTTC
TRBD2	TRBV7-9	-	TRBJ2-2	CASSSLAGGPPGELFF	TGTGCCAGCAGCTCCCTAGCGGGGGGCCCCCCCGGGGAGCTGTTTTTT
-	TRBV5-6	-	TRBJ1-5	CASSLAGGLANQPQHF	TGTGCCAGCAGCTTGGCAGGTGGGTTGGCCAATCAGCCCCAGCATTTT
-	TRBV27	-	TRBJ2-2	CASSPGTQNTGELFF	TGTGCCAGCAGTCCCGGGACTCAGAACACCGGGGAGCTGTTTTTT
-	TRBV30	-	TRBJ2-6	CAWRYRSGANVLTF	TGTGCCTGGAGGTACCGGTCTGGGGCCAACGTCCTGACTTTC
-	TRBV9	-	TRBJ1-4	CASSPEGQGFGKLFF	TGTGCCAGCAGCCCAGAGGGACAAGGCTTTGGAAAACTGTTTTTT
TRBD1	TRBV6-5	-	TRBJ1-2	CASSRGTALYGYTF	TGTGCCAGCAGTAGGGGGACAGCCCTTTATGGCTACACCTTC
TRBD1	TRBV28	many	TRBJ1-1	CASSYRGGSTEAFF	TGTGCCAGCAGCTACAGGGGTGGTAGTACTGAAGCTTTCTTT
-	TRBV6-1	-	TRBJ1-1	CASSEAVGSKTEAFF	TGTGCCAGCAGTGAAGCGGTAGGGAGTAAAACTGAAGCTTTCTTT
TRBD2	TRBV27	-	TRBJ2-3	CASSFLGGKGTDTQYF	TGTGCCAGCAGTTTTCTGGGAGGGAAGGGCACAGATACGCAGTATTTT
TRBD1	TRBV11-3	-	TRBJ2-5	CASSNRDSEETQYF	TGTGCCAGCAGCAACCGGGACAGTGAGGAGACCCAGTACTTC
-	TRBV19	-	TRBJ1-1	CASSIVGGSEAFF	TGTGCCAGTAGTATAGTTGGGGGGTCTGAAGCTTTCTTT